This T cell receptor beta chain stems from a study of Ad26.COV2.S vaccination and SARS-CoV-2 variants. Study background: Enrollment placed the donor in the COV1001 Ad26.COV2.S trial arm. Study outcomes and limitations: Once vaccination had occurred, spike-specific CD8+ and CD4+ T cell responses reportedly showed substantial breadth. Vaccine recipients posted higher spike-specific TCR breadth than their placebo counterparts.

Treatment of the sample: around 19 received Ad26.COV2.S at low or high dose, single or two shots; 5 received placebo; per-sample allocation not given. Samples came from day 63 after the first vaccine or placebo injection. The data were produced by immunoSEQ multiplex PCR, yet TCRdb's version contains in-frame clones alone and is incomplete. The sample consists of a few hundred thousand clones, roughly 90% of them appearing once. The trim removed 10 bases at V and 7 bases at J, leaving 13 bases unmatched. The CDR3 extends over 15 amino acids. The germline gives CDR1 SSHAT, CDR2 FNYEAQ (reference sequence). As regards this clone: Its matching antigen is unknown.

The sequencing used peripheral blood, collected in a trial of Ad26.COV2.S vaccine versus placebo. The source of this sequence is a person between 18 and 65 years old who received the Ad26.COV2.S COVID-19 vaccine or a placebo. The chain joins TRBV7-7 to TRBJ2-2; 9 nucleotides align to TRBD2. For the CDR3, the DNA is TGTGCCATCCGCCGAGCGGGGGGCCTCGTCGGGGAGCTGTTTTTT. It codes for CAIRRAGGLVGELFF.